The clone carrying this TCR beta chain was detected only a few times. Its specificity is not known. MiXCR was run by TCRdb on the 5' RACE reads, yielding one entry per CDR3 protein. The sample gives just under 550,000 distinct CDR3 sequences, about 13% of which show up once; 6.8% is in the top ten. Between the trimmed V and J ends, which lost 6 bases and 4 bases, there was a span of 12 bases. Per germline, CDR1 KGHSH and CDR2 LQKENI. The CDR3 sequence is 13 residues long. The source of the sample is a study of CD8 T cells in ankylosing spondylitis. Study findings and constraints: Ankylosing spondylitis blood seemed to carry a telltale TCR beta motif made of about 8 highly homologous variants. Reports say disease-linked clones showed up significantly more in matched ankylosing spondylitis synovial fluid.

This clonotype originated in a male donor with ankylosing spondylitis. This chain links TRBV18 with TRBJ1-1, with unresolved D. Sequenced sample: blood, either unsorted or a sorted T cell fraction (not recorded which). The CDR3 region has the DNA TGTGCCAGCTCCCGTGGGCCTTCCACTGAAGCTTTCTTT. Translation gives CASSRGPSTEAFF.